The 29 T cell receptor beta chains reported below all come from one sample, sequenced in a study of shared clonotypes between healthy human individuals. Libraries were prepared by immunoSEQ multiplex PCR; TCRdb keeps only in-frame clonotypes and omits some of them. The repertoire consists of approximately 2,000,000 clones, with around 92% occurring once and the leading ten covering 0.37%. The sequenced sample was naive CD4+ T cells from PBMCs. Described subset: CD45RA+ positively selected. These receptors were collected from a man younger than 30 in good health. Some clones in this sample may be carry-over from other donors' samples.

The chain couples TRBV6-6 to TRBJ2-5; D gene ambiguous. Germline V lookup: CDR1 MNHNY, CDR2 SVGAGI (reference sequence). The length of the CDR3 is 11 residues. Trimming took 6 bases from V and 5 from J, leaving 7 bases between them. CDR3 sequence (DNA): TGTGCCAGCAGCGAAGGGGAGACCCAGTACTTC. This sequence encodes CASSEGETQYF.

This clone has a handful of counts. Different DNA sequences within this sample yield the same CDR3. The V gene is TRBV9, the J gene TRBJ1-1, with D unclear. This CDR3 is 14 amino acids long. The V and J ends lost 4 bases and 1 base respectively, with 11 bases between them. The germline CDR1 and CDR2 sequences are SGDLS and YYNGEE. This CDR3 is CASSPRQGNTEAFF. The CDR3 DNA is TGTGCCAGCAGCCCACGCCAAGGGAACACTGAAGCTTTCTTT.

This chain uses TRBV5-1 with TRBJ1-4; TRBD1 agrees at 10 bases. The junction had 3 bases not matched to a gene; V was cut back by 5 bases and J by 2 bases. Germline V gene data show CDR1 as SGHRS and CDR2 as YFSETQ. There are 15 residues in the CDR3. CDR3 in amino acids: CASRTGGLTNEKLFF. The DNA for the CDR3 is TGCGCCAGCAGGACAGGGGGCTTGACTAATGAAAAACTGTTTTTT.

V usage is TRBV15 and J usage is TRBJ1-4; maybe TRBD1 (5 bases). The germline V gene has CDR1 LNHNV and CDR2 YYDKDF (reference sequence). This CDR3 is 14 amino acids long. The V end lost 1 base, the J end lost 8 bases, and 11 bases lay between the germline ends. CDR3 amino acids: CATSRGREGEKLFF. The CDR3 DNA sequence: TGTGCCACCAGCAGAGGCAGGGAGGGAGAAAAACTGTTTTTT.

This sequence joins TRBV18 and TRBJ1-1, with 7 bases fitting TRBD1. The junction had 8 bases not matched to a gene; V was cut back by 3 bases and J by 1 base. CDR3 length: 16 amino acids. From germline, CDR1 is KGHSH and CDR2 LQKENI. CDR3 sequence: CASSPPGQTKNTEAFF. In nucleotides, the CDR3 is TGTGCCAGCTCACCCCCGGGACAGACTAAGAACACTGAAGCTTTCTTT. Looking up the rest from reference TRBV18 and TRBJ1-1 gives the full variable domain: NAGVMQNPRHLVRRRGQEARLRCSPMKGHSHVYWYRQLPEEGLKFMVYLQKENIIDESGMPKERFSAEFPKEGPSILRIQQVVRGDSAAYFCASSPPGQTKNTEAFFGQGTRLTVV.

The V gene is TRBV6-1, the J gene TRBJ2-3; no definite D call. The V end was cut by 2 bases, the J end by 0 bases, with 12 bases between. CDR1 is MNHNS, CDR2 SASEGT, per germline. This CDR3 has 16 amino acids. The CDR3 nucleotides are TGTGCCAGCAGTGAACATGTATCCAGGAGCACAGATACGCAGTATTTT. Its translation: CASSEHVSRSTDTQYF.

This sequence joins TRBV9 and TRBJ2-3; TRBD2 is a possible D gene (6 bases). Trimming removed 4 bases at V and 6 bases at J, with 12 bases between. Per germline, CDR1 SGDLS and CDR2 YYNGEE. There are 13 residues in the CDR3. CDR3 in amino acids: CASSKAAGDTQYF. CDR3 DNA sequence: TGTGCCAGCAGCAAGGCAGCGGGTGATACGCAGTATTTT.

The chain is built from TRBV28 and TRBJ1-4, with 9 bases that match TRBD1. Per the germline V gene, CDR1 is MDHEN and CDR2 is SYDVKM. J gave up 5 bases and V 5 bases, and 9 bases lay outside the gene matches. The CDR3 loop spans 16 amino acids. CDR3: CASSPAPGQGNEKLFF. DNA of the CDR3: TGTGCCAGCAGTCCCGCCCCGGGACAGGGAAATGAAAAACTGTTTTTT.

The chain has TRBV18 and TRBJ2-1, with 9 bases aligning to TRBD2. This CDR3 has 16 amino acids. Losses at the gene ends were 5 bases for V and 5 bases for J; bases not matched to a gene: 10. CDR1 is KGHSH, CDR2 LQKENI, per germline. CDR3 region: CASSRVRGRADNEQFF. The CDR3 DNA is TGTGCCAGCTCAAGGGTCCGCGGGAGGGCCGACAATGAGCAGTTCTTC.

Of note for this clone: The identical CDR3 is also encoded by other nucleotide sequences in the sample. The chain has TRBV27 and TRBJ2-3; D remains ambiguous. Germline V gives CDR1 MNHEY, CDR2 SMNVEV (reference sequence). The CDR3 spans 15 residues. Trimming took off 0 bases at V and 0 bases at J, with 7 bases between the two ends. The chain's CDR3 is CASSLSPASTDTQYF. The CDR3 DNA reads as TGTGCCAGCAGTTTATCGCCGGCTAGCACAGATACGCAGTATTTT.

J is TRBJ1-6 and V is TRBV10-3; tentatively, D is TRBD1 (6 bases). CDR3 length: 15 amino acids. Between the trimmed V and J ends, which lost 7 bases and 6 bases, there was a span of 16 bases. CDR1 is ENHRY, CDR2 SYGVKD, per germline. The chain's CDR3 is CAITQKGGGNSPLHF. The CDR3 DNA reads as TGTGCCATCACCCAAAAGGGGGGAGGTAATTCACCCCTCCACTTT.

This clone was picked up one time. This chain uses TRBV19 with TRBJ2-5; D gene unclear. Germline lookup yields CDR1 LNHDA and CDR2 SQIVND (reference sequence). Trimming pared 1 base from V and 1 base from J, leaving 10 bases between. The CDR3 has 15 amino acids. CDR3 in amino acids: CASSIVAGSQETQYF. The CDR3 DNA reads TGTGCCAGTAGTATAGTAGCTGGCAGCCAAGAGACCCAGTACTTC.

The rearrangement links TRBV7-3 to TRBJ2-2; no clear D. The CDR3 totals 11 residues. Per the germline V gene, CDR1 is SGHTA and CDR2 is FQGTGA. Trimming left V 5 bases short and J 7 bases short, with 5 bases between. The CDR3 DNA follows: TGTGCCAGCAGCGTACACGGGGAGCTGTTTTTT. Translating it yields CASSVHGELFF.

The genes are TRBV5-1 and TRBJ2-3, with unresolved D. The CDR3 has 13 amino acids. V was trimmed by 5 bases and J by 6 bases, leaving 13 bases between them. Germline CDR1 and CDR2: SGHRS and YFSETQ. CDR3 in amino acids: CASSFDSRDTQYF. As DNA, the CDR3 is TGCGCCAGCAGTTTCGATTCCCGGGATACGCAGTATTTT.

As DNA, the CDR3 is TGCGCCAGCAGCCAAGTACCGGGACAGGGTAACTACGAGCAGTACTTC. Its protein is CASSQVPGQGNYEQYF. The chain couples TRBV4-1 to TRBJ2-7; 9 bases align to TRBD1. The ends lost 1 base at V and 3 bases at J; junction bases unmatched: 7. This CDR3 spans 16 amino acids. The germline CDR1 and CDR2 sequences are MGHRA and YSYEKL.

V is TRBV6-4 and J is TRBJ2-1; 7 nucleotides line up with TRBD2. Per germline, CDR1 MRHNA and CDR2 SNTAGT. With V trimmed by 6 bases and J by 5 bases, 7 bases remained unmatched. This CDR3 has 14 residues. CDR3 region: CASSPGGGHNEQFF. The CDR3 bases are TGTGCCAGCAGCCCGGGGGGAGGCCACAATGAGCAGTTCTTC.

The chain uses TRBV4-1 and TRBJ1-2, with D perhaps matching TRBD1 (5 bases). V was clipped by 0 bases and J by 5 bases, with 16 bases between them. Germline V CDR1 and CDR2: MGHRA, YSYEKL. The CDR3 covers 16 residues. CDR3 loop: CASSQDLMGPRYGYTF. The CDR3 DNA follows: TGCGCCAGCAGCCAAGATCTCATGGGGCCTCGGTATGGCTACACCTTC.

V and J are TRBV18 and TRBJ2-2, with TRBD1 matching 8 bases. In germline, CDR1 is KGHSH, CDR2 LQKENI. CDR3 length: 18 amino acids. Germline trimming cut 6 bases from V and 0 bases from J; bases unmatched to any gene: 12. Here the CDR3 DNA reads TGTGCCAGCTCGTTCAAATCCCGGGACAGGTCGAACACCGGGGAGCTGTTTTTT. Translating it yields CASSFKSRDRSNTGELFF.

This chain links TRBV6-1 with TRBJ1-3; D unresolved. The CDR3 length is 13 residues. V was cut by 7 bases and J by 2 bases, with 9 bases left in between. Germline V gene data show CDR1 as MNHNS and CDR2 as SASEGT. CDR3: CASNQLAGNTIYF. The CDR3 DNA sequence: TGTGCCAGCAACCAGCTAGCTGGAAACACCATATATTTT.

The V gene is TRBV21-1, the J gene TRBJ2-7. TRBV21-1 is assigned pseudogene status. CDR3 length equals 15 residues. This CDR3 reads CASSKGRLGRYEQYF. The CDR3 coding sequence is TGTGCCAGCAGCAAAGGACGGCTAGGCAGGTACGAGCAGTACTTC.

This chain links TRBV28 with TRBJ2-7; a possible D gene is TRBD1 (6 bases). V was trimmed by 4 bases and J by 2 bases, leaving 15 bases between them. This CDR3 contains 15 residues. CDR1 and CDR2 (germline): MDHEN, SYDVKM. In nucleotides, the CDR3 is TGTGCCAGCAGTTCCGCAGGGGCCAGAACCTACGAGCAGTACTTC. Translating it yields CASSSAGARTYEQYF. The whole variable domain, filled in from reference TRBV28 and TRBJ2-7, reads DVKVTQSSRYLVKRTGEKVFLECVQDMDHENMFWYRQDPGLGLRLIYFSYDVKMKEKGDIPEGYSVSREKKERFSLILESASTNQTSMYLCASSSAGARTYEQYFGPGTRLTVT.

This rearrangement joins TRBV5-1 to TRBJ2-5; D is undetermined. The CDR3 covers 14 residues. The V gene lost 4 bases and the J gene lost 1 base, with 11 bases spanning the gap. The germline V gene encodes CDR1 SGHRS and CDR2 YFSETQ. The CDR3, as DNA: TGCGCCAGCAGCGGTGCGAGCCCCCAAGAGACCCAGTACTTC. Translation gives CASSGASPQETQYF.

This clone was seen only once. The rearrangement joins TRBV6-1 to TRBJ1-2; D unclear. Per the germline V gene, CDR1 is MNHNS and CDR2 is SASEGT. The CDR3 runs to 11 residues. The V end was cut by 1 base, the J end by 8 bases, with 5 bases between. In DNA, the CDR3 is TGTGCCAGCAGTGAAGGGGTCGGCTACACCTTC. Residues: CASSEGVGYTF.

The gene calls are TRBV20-1 and TRBJ2-6, with D hard to call. The CDR3 runs 11 residues. From germline, CDR1 is DFQATT and CDR2 SNEGSKA (reference sequence). The V end lost 7 bases, the J end lost 4 bases, and 5 bases lay between the germline ends. The CDR3 nucleotides are TGCAGTGTCATCGGGGCCAACGTCCTGACTTTC. It encodes CSVIGANVLTF.

This sequence joins TRBV18 and TRBJ2-7; 7 bases match TRBD1. Germline CDR1 is KGHSH and CDR2 is LQKENI. V shed 3 bases and J 2 bases; nucleotides not matched to a gene: 4. The CDR3 covers 14 residues. The CDR3 is CASSPGTEAYEQYF. CDR3 bases: TGTGCCAGCTCACCCGGGACAGAAGCCTACGAGCAGTACTTC.

V usage is TRBV6-6 and J usage is TRBJ1-1; a possible D gene is TRBD1 (6 bases). V lost 2 bases and J 5 bases, leaving 9 bases between the germline ends. Germline assignment: CDR1 MNHNY and CDR2 SVGAGI (reference sequence). This CDR3 is 13 amino acids long. The DNA for the CDR3 is TGTGCCAGCAGTTACCCGGGGGCGACTGAAGCTTTCTTT. Its translation is CASSYPGATEAFF.

The chain joins TRBV4-2 to TRBJ2-7, with TRBD2 matching over 14 bases. V lost 4 bases to trimming and J lost 4 bases; unmatched junction nucleotides: 24. The CDR3 totals 22 residues. Germline CDR1 reads LGHNA; CDR2 reads YNFKEQ. The CDR3 DNA sequence: TGTGCCAGCAGCCGGTTGGGCGGGGGCAGTACTGGGACTAGCGGGAGTAGGTACGAGCAGTACTTC. Protein sequence: CASSRLGGGSTGTSGSRYEQYF.

CDR3 in DNA: TGCGCCAGCAGCCAAGCCCCGCAAGGGGCTGGGGCCAACGTCCTGACTTTC. This translates into CASSQAPQGAGANVLTF. V and J are TRBV4-1 and TRBJ2-6, with TRBD1 as a possible D gene (5 bases). CDR1 and CDR2 (germline): MGHRA, YSYEKL. The CDR3 is made up of 17 amino acids. V dropped 1 base and J dropped 2 bases, with 12 bases sitting between them.

CDR3 sequence reads: CASSSRTSGSQQYF. CDR3 bases: TGTGCCAGCAGCTCCCGGACTAGCGGGAGTCAGCAGTACTTC. The chain has TRBV7-2 and TRBJ2-7; TRBD2 agrees at 13 bases. The CDR3 runs to 14 residues. V shed 4 bases and J 8 bases; nucleotides not matched to a gene: 5. Germline CDR1 SGHTA, CDR2 FQGNSA.